This T cell receptor (beta chain) is from a study of shared clonotypes between healthy human individuals. General study findings and limits: Sampling was confined to blood; repertoires within tissues likely differ.

Cells designated naive CD8 were CD45RO-negative and were positively selected for CCR7, with terminally differentiated effector memory CD45RA+ cells excluded. This table comes from immunoSEQ multiplex PCR, and its TCRdb copy is limited to in-frame clones, with some not included. The table lists roughly 810,000 clones, about 96% of them singletons, with approximately 0.2% in the top ten. With regard to this clone: What it binds is unknown.

V was pared by 6 bases and J by 5 bases, with 11 bases between. The CDR3 is 13 residues long. Germline V lookup: CDR1 SEHNR, CDR2 FQNEAQ (reference sequence). What was sequenced was naive CD8+ T cells sorted from blood. This chain joins TRBV7-9 and TRBJ2-1, with D uncertain. The sequence came from a man aged 30-40 years in good health. CDR3 residues: CASRDPYDNEQFF. In DNA, the CDR3 is TGTGCCAGCAGGGACCCATATGACAATGAGCAGTTCTTC.